This entry lists 21 T cell receptor beta chains sequenced from one sample in a study of regulatory T cells in long-lasting Graves disease. Both iRepertoire HTBI primers and Arm-PCR of CDR3 regions were used to build the TCR beta libraries. TCRdb re-called the multiplex PCR reads with MiXCR, one entry per CDR3 protein. The sample comprises about 470,000 distinct CDR3 sequences, 20% of which are singletons, and 6.5% to 10% rests with the top ten. The time point is: persistent/refractory GD, antithyroid drugs over 5 years with positive TRAb. PBMCs were the source of the RNA used for TCR sequencing. Sequencing used peripheral blood mononuclear cells (PBMCs), obtained when the disease was refractory, from a patient treated with antithyroid drugs. These receptors originate from a female donor with Graves disease.

The table lists this clonotype with a few counts. A much larger clonotype is one base distant, so this may be a read error. V gene TRBV7-2 combines with J gene TRBJ2-3; 13 positions match TRBD2. Germline trimming cut 5 bases from V and 2 bases from J; bases unmatched to any gene: 4. In germline, CDR1 is SGHTA, CDR2 FQGNSA. The CDR3 consists of 16 residues. The CDR3 loop is CASSPGLAGPTDTQYF. DNA of the CDR3: TGTGCCAGCAGCCCGGGACTAGCGGGGCCCACAGATACGCAGTATTTT.

A few counts support this clonotype. The V and J genes are TRBV28 and TRBJ2-7; possibly TRBD2 for D (5 bases). The CDR3 has 13 residues. V was trimmed by 3 bases and J by 5 bases, leaving 11 bases between them. Per germline, CDR1 MDHEN and CDR2 SYDVKM. CDR3 DNA: TGTGCCAGCAGTTTCGGAGGTTCTGACGAGCAGTACTTC. Translation gives CASSFGGSDEQYF.

A few counts support this clonotype. V usage is TRBV4-1 and J usage is TRBJ1-5, with TRBD1 identical over 12 bases. V shed 4 bases and J 6 bases; nucleotides not matched to a gene: 7. This CDR3 comprises 16 residues. The germline V gene encodes CDR1 MGHRA and CDR2 YSYEKL. CDR3 sequence (DNA): TGCGCCAGCAGCCTTATCGGGACAGGGGGCTCTCAGCCCCAGCATTTT. Its translation: CASSLIGTGGSQPQHF.

CDR3 nucleotide sequence: TGTGCCAGCAAGACGGGACTAGCGGGAGAGGGGAATGAGCAGTTCTTC. This encodes CASKTGLAGEGNEQFF. The chain is built from TRBV6-2 or TRBV6-3 and TRBJ2-1; 14 bases map to TRBD2. Germline V gene data show CDR1 as MNHEY and CDR2 as SVGEGT. The CDR3 is 16 amino acids. Germline trimming cut 7 bases from V and 7 bases from J; bases unmatched to any gene: 9.

The CDR3 bases are TGTGCCAGCAGTGAAGCGAATCCTAGGGGCTATGGCTACACCTTC. It codes for CASSEANPRGYGYTF. The chain couples TRBV2 to TRBJ1-2; a weak D match, TRBD1 (5 bases). This CDR3 has 15 residues. Trimming removed 0 bases at V and 4 bases at J, with 12 bases between. The germline CDR1 and CDR2 sequences are SNHLY and FYNNEI.

The chain is built from TRBV5-1 and TRBJ2-7; 10 bases line up with TRBD1. The germline V gene encodes CDR1 SGHRS and CDR2 YFSETQ. The V gene end was trimmed by 4 bases and the J gene end by 2 bases; junction bases not matched to a gene: 9. The CDR3 contains 16 residues. The CDR3 nucleotides read TGCGCCAGCAGCCTATCGGGACAGGGGTTGGCCTACGAGCAGTACTTC. Encoded protein: CASSLSGQGLAYEQYF.

The chain employs TRBV7-9 and TRBJ1-1, with a possible D match to TRBD1 (5 bases). Germline V gene data show CDR1 as SEHNR and CDR2 as FQNEAQ (reference sequence). The CDR3 sequence is 13 residues long. The V end was cut by 2 bases, the J end by 9 bases, with 13 bases between. CDR3 DNA: TGTGCCAGCAGCTTACCGGGGGGAACGAAAGCTTTCTTT. Translating gives CASSLPGGTKAFF.

This clonotype was seen ten or more times. At one of its ends the junction is not consistent with the germline gene, which may arise from a read error. The chain recombines TRBV7-7 with TRBJ2-5, with D possibly being TRBD1 (6 bases). Germline V CDR1 and CDR2: SSHAT, FNYEAQ (reference sequence). The length of the CDR3 is 15 residues. CDR3 in DNA: TGTGCTAGCAGCTTATTTCAGGGGACGGGGGAGACCCAGTACTTC. Its protein is CASSLFQGTGETQYF.

The chain uses TRBV12-3 or TRBV12-4 and TRBJ2-6; TRBD1 aligns across 8 bases. The CDR3 covers 18 residues. V dropped 3 bases and J dropped 0; count of bases not matched to a gene: 7. The CDR3 bases are TGTGCCAGCAGTTTTGGGTCAGGGGGCGTCTCTGGGGCCAACGTCCTGACTTTC. The encoded protein is CASSFGSGGVSGANVLTF.

This clonotype was recorded many times. The chain has TRBV28 and TRBJ1-3; 7 positions agree with TRBD1. Germline loops: CDR1 MDHEN, CDR2 SYDVKM. J lost 4 bases, V lost 3 bases, and 0 bases had no gene match. The CDR3 length is 13 residues. As DNA, the CDR3 is TGTGCCAGCAGTTTGACAGGGGGAAACACCATATATTTT. Its protein product is CASSLTGGNTIYF.

The sample holds a few counts of this clonotype. This could be a read error, since a much larger clone is one nucleotide away. This chain uses TRBV2 with TRBJ1-2, with TRBD1 as a possible D gene (5 bases). Trimming pared 9 bases from V and 3 bases from J, leaving 11 bases between. CDR3 length equals 12 residues. Germline V CDR1 and CDR2: SNHLY, FYNNEI. The CDR3 is CARSGTDYGYTF. The CDR3 DNA reads TGTGCCAGGTCCGGGACGGACTATGGCTACACCTTC.

This clonotype was seen repeatedly, ten times or more. This chain connects TRBV15 to TRBJ2-2; no clear D gene. Germline V CDR1 and CDR2: LNHNV, YYDKDF (reference sequence). Trimming removed 5 bases from V and 0 bases from J, with 10 bases in between. The CDR3 is made up of 15 amino acids. In DNA form, the CDR3 reads TGTGCCACCAGCGTGGGAAGATCGAACACCGGGGAGCTGTTTTTT. Translating gives CATSVGRSNTGELFF.

This rearrangement joins TRBV11-2 to TRBJ2-1, with D possibly being TRBD2 (6 bases). Trimming removed 1 base from V and 5 bases from J, with 18 bases in between. The CDR3 has 17 residues. Germline loops: CDR1 SGHAT, CDR2 FQNNGV. The CDR3 DNA is TGTGCCAGCAGCTTAGGTGGTATGGAGGGCCCGGACAATGAGCAGTTCTTC. It yields the protein CASSLGGMEGPDNEQFF. Full variable domain (remainder filled in from reference TRBV11-2 and TRBJ2-1): EAGVAQSPRYKIIEKRQSVAFWCNPISGHATLYWYQQILGQGPKLLIQFQNNGVVDDSQLPKDRFSAERLKGVDSTLKIQPAKLEDSAVYLCASSLGGMEGPDNEQFFGPGTRLTVL.

This rearrangement joins TRBV9 to TRBJ1-1; D uncertain. Trimming took 3 bases from V and 0 from J, leaving 9 bases between them. The germline V gene has CDR1 SGDLS and CDR2 YYNGEE. The CDR3 consists of 14 residues. The CDR3 nucleotides are TGTGCCAGCAGCGCGACGGACCTGAACACTGAAGCTTTCTTT. It specifies CASSATDLNTEAFF.

At least ten counts were recorded for this clonotype. The rearrangement joins TRBV7-9 to TRBJ2-5, with 11 bases that match TRBD1. V lost 1 base to trimming and J lost 4 bases; unmatched junction nucleotides: 8. From germline, CDR1 is SEHNR and CDR2 FQNEAQ (reference sequence). The CDR3 is 17 amino acids. CDR3 loop: CASSLVGQDRGRETQYF. In nucleotides, the CDR3 is TGTGCCAGCAGCTTAGTGGGTCAGGACAGGGGGCGAGAGACCCAGTACTTC. The full variable domain, its missing parts supplied by reference TRBV7-9 and TRBJ2-5, is DTGVSQNPRHKITKRGQNVTFRCDPISEHNRLYWYRQTLGQGPEFLTYFQNEAQLEKSRLLSDRFSAERPKGSFSTLEIQRTEQGDSAMYLCASSLVGQDRGRETQYFGPGTRLLVL.

The J gene is TRBJ1-5, the V gene TRBV15; D unclear. Germline CDR1 reads LNHNV; CDR2 reads YYDKDF (reference sequence). V gave up 3 bases and J gave up 4 bases, with 7 bases separating them. CDR3 length: 13 amino acids. CDR3 in DNA: TGTGCCACCAGCAGGGAGGTGAATCAGCCCCAGCATTTT. It yields the protein CATSREVNQPQHF.

The gene calls are TRBV20-1 and TRBJ2-7, with TRBD1 matching 9 bases. This CDR3 is built from 15 residues. V was clipped by 1 base and J by 2 bases; unmatched bases: 6. Germline CDR1 reads DFQATT; CDR2 reads SNEGSKA (reference sequence). The CDR3 reads CSARVRDRATYEQYF. In nucleotides, the CDR3 is TGCAGTGCTAGAGTTCGGGACAGGGCCACCTACGAGCAGTACTTC.

This clonotype was seen at least ten times. J is TRBJ2-4 and V is TRBV6-2 or TRBV6-3; possible D gene TRBD1, 6 bases. Germline assignment: CDR1 MNHEY and CDR2 SVGEGT. This CDR3 has 16 amino acids. Trimming took 0 bases from V and 3 from J, leaving 12 bases between them. The CDR3 region has the DNA TGTGCCAGCAGTTACTCCCGACAGGACCGCAAAAACATTCAGTACTTC. Its translation: CASSYSRQDRKNIQYF.

The CDR3: CASSQDTAGSGNTEAFF. The CDR3 bases are TGCGCCAGCAGCCAAGATACGGCAGGGTCGGGGAACACTGAAGCTTTCTTT. V gene TRBV4-3 combines with J gene TRBJ1-1; TRBD1 might be the D (5 bases). CDR3 length: 17 amino acids. Per the germline V gene, CDR1 is LGHNA and CDR2 is YSLEER. V was cut by 0 bases and J by 1 base, with 15 bases left in between.

This clonotype has a count of ten or more. The CDR3 loop is CASSQGTGGEQYF. As DNA, the CDR3 is TGCGCCAGCAGCCAGGGGACAGGGGGGGAGCAGTACTTC. The chain joins TRBV5-1 to TRBJ2-7; 11 bases fit TRBD1. The CDR3 spans 13 residues. Germline V gene sequence: CDR1 SGHRS, CDR2 YFSETQ. The V segment lost 4 bases and the J segment 7 bases; nucleotides outside the gene matches: 4.

The chain carries TRBV30 and TRBJ2-5; D not resolved. The DNA end favors TRBJ2-7, so the J call may be wrong. Germline V CDR1 and CDR2: GTSNPN, SVGIG (reference sequence). This CDR3 comprises 12 residues. CDR3 sequence reads: CAWASAAYEQYF. CDR3 sequence (DNA): TGTGCCTGGGCCAGCGCAGCCTACGAGCAGTACTTC.